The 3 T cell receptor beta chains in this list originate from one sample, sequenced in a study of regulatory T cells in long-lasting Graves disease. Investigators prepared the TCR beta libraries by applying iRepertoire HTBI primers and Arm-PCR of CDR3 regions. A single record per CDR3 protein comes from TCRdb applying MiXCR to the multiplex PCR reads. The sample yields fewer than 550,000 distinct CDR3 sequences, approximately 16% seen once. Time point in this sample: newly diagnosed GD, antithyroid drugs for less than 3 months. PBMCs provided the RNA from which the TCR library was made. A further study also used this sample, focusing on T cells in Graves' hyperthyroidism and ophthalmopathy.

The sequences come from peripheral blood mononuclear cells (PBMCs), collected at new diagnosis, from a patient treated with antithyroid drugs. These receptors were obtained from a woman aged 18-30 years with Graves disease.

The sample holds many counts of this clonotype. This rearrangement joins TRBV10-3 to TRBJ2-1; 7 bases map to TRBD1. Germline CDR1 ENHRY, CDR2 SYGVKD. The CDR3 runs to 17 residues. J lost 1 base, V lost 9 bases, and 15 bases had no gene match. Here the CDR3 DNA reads TGTGCCATTTCCGGGACAGAGGGATTAGGATCCTACAATGAGCAGTTCTTC. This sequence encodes CAISGTEGLGSYNEQFF.

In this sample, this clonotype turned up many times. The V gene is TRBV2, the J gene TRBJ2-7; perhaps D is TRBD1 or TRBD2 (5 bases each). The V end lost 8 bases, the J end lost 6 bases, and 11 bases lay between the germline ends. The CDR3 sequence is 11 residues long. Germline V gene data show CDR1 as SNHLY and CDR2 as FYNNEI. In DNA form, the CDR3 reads TGTGCCAGCGGGGGAGCCGGCGAGCAGTACTTC. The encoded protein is CASGGAGEQYF.

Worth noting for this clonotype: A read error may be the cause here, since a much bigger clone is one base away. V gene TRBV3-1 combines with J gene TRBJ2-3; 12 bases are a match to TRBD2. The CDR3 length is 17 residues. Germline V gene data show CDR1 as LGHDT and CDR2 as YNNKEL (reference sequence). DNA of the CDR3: TGTGCCAGCAGCCGTCGACTAGCGGGGGCCCTCACAGATACGCGGTATTTT. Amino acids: CASSRRLAGALTDTRYF.